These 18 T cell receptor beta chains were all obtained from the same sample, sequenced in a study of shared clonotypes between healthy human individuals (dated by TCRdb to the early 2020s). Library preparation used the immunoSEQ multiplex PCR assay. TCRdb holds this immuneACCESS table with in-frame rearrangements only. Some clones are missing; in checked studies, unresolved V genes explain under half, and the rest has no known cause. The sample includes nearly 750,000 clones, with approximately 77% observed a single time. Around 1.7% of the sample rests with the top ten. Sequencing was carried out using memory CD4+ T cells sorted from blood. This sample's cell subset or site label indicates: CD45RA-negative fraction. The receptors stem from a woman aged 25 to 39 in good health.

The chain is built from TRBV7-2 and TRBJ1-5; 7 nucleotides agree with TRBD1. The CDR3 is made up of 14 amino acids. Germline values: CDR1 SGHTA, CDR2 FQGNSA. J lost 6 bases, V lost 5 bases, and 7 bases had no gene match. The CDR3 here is CASSSNRGRQPQHF. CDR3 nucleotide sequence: TGTGCCAGCAGCAGTAACAGGGGACGTCAGCCCCAGCATTTT.

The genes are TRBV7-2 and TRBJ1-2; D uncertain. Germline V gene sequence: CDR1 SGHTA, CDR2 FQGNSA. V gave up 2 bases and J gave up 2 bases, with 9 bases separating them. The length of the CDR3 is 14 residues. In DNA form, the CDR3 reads TGTGCCAGCAGCTTATCATGGCAGAACTATGGCTACACCTTC. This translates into CASSLSWQNYGYTF.

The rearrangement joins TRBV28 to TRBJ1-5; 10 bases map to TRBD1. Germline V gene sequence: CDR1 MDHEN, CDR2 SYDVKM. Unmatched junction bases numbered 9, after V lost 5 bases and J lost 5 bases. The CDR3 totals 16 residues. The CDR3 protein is CASSQPGQGTHQPQHF. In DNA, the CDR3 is TGTGCCAGCAGTCAACCGGGACAGGGGACCCATCAGCCCCAGCATTTT.

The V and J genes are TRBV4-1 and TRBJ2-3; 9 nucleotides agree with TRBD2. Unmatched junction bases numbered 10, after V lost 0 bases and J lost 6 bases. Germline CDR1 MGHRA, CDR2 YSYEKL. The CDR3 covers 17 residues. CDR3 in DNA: TGCGCCAGCAGCCAAGATCTTGGCGGGAGGGCCTGGGATACGCAGTATTTT. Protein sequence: CASSQDLGGRAWDTQYF.

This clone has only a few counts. CDR3 amino acids: CASRKEGFTDTQYF. The CDR3 DNA reads TGTGCCAGTAGAAAAGAGGGGTTCACAGATACGCAGTATTTT. This sequence joins TRBV19 and TRBJ2-3; possibly TRBD1 or TRBD2 for D (5 bases each). Germline assignment: CDR1 LNHDA and CDR2 SQIVND (reference sequence). The CDR3 runs to 14 residues. V dropped 6 bases and J dropped 2 bases, with 12 bases sitting between them.

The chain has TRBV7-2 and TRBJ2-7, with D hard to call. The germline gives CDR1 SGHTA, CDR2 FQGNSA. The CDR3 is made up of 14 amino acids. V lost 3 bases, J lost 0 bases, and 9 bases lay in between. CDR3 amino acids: CASSFERASYEQYF. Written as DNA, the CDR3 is TGTGCCAGCAGCTTTGAGCGAGCCTCCTACGAGCAGTACTTC.

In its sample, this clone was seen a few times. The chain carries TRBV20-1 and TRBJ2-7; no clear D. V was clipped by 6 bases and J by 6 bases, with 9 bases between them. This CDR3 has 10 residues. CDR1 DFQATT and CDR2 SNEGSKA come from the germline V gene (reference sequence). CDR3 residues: CSATQLEQYF. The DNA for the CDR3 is TGCAGTGCCACCCAGCTCGAGCAGTACTTC.

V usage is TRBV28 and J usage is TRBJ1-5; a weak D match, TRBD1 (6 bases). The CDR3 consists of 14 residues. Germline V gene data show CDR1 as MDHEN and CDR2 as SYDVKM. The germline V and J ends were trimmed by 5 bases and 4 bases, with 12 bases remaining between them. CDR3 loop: CASSRPRGNQPQHF. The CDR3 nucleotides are TGTGCCAGCAGTCGTCCGAGGGGGAATCAGCCCCAGCATTTT.

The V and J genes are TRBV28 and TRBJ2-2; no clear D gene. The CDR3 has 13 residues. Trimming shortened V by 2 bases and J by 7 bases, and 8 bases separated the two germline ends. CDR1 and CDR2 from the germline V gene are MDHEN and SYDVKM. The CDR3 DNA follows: TGTGCCAGCAGTTTAGGGTGGCGCGGGGAGCTGTTTTTT. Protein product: CASSLGWRGELFF.

CDR3 sequence: CASSHPSTDTDGYTF. The CDR3, as DNA: TGCGCCAGCAGCCACCCCTCGACTGATACGGATGGCTACACCTTC. The chain is built from TRBV4-1 and TRBJ1-2, with unresolved D. This CDR3 has 15 residues. Between the trimmed V and J ends, which lost 3 bases and 6 bases, there was a span of 17 bases. Germline V lookup: CDR1 MGHRA, CDR2 YSYEKL.

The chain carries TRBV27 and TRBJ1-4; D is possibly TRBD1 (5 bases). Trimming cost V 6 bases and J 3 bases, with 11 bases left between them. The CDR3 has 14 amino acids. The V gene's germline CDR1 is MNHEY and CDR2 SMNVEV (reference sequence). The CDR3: CASRKTVANEKLFF. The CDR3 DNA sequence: TGTGCCAGCAGGAAGACAGTTGCTAATGAAAAACTGTTTTTT.

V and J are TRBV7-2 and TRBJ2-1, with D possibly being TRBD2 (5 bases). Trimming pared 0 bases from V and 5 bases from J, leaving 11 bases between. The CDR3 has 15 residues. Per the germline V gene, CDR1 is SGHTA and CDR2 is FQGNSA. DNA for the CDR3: TGTGCCAGCAGCTTAGCGGCTAGCAGCCACAATGAGCAGTTCTTC. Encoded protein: CASSLAASSHNEQFF.

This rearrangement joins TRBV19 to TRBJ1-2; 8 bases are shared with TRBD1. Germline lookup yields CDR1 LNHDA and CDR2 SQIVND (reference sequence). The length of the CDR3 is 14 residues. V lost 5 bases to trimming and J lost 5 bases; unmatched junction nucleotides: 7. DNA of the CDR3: TGTGCCAGTAGTGTTACAGGGGGTGAATATGGCTACACCTTC. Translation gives CASSVTGGEYGYTF.

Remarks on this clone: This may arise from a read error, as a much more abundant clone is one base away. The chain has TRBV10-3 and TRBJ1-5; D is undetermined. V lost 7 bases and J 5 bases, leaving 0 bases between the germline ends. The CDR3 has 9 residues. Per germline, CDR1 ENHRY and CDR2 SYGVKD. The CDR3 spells CAINQPQHF. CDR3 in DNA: TGTGCCATCAATCAGCCCCAGCATTTT.

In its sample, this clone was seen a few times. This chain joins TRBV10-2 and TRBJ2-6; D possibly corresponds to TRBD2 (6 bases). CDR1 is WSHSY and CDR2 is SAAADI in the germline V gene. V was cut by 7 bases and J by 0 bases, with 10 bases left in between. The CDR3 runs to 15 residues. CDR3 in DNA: TGCGCCAGCATGGAGGGAATCTCTGGGGCCAACGTCCTGACTTTC. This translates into CASMEGISGANVLTF.

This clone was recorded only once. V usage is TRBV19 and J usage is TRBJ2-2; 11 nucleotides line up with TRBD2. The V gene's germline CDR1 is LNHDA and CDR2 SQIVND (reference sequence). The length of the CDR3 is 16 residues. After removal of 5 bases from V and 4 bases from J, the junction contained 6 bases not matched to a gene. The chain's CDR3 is CASSPPGLAATGELFF. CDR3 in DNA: TGTGCCAGTAGTCCCCCGGGACTAGCGGCCACCGGGGAGCTGTTTTTT.

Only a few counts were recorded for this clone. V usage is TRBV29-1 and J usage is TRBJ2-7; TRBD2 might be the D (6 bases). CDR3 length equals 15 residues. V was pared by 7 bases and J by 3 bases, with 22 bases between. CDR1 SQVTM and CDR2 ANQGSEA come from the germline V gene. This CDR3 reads CSARNTGGGGYEQYF. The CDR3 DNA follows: TGCAGCGCTCGGAACACTGGGGGAGGAGGCTACGAGCAGTACTTC.

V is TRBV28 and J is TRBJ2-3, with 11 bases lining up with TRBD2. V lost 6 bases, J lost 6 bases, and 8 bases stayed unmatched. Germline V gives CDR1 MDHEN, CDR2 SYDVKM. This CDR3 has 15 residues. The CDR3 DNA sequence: TGTGCCAGCAGCCCTGCACTAGCGGGAGTCGATACGCAGTATTTT. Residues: CASSPALAGVDTQYF.